Here is one T cell receptor (beta chain) with its context. No antigen is known for it. This record comes from a study of post-analysis software for immune sequencing data. General observations from the study: Higher frequency in patients than in controls was seen for about five TRBV segments, with TRBV5-6, TRBV5-1 and TRBV20-1 among them.

This CDR3 is 17 amino acids long. The germline V gene has CDR1 WSHSY and CDR2 SAAADI. The V end was cut by 3 bases, the J end by 7 bases, with 25 bases between. Libraries were made from TCR beta cDNA, and they carried unique molecular identifiers. Roughly 500,000 cDNA molecules were obtained per 1 to 10 million input T cells. TCRdb re-called the PCR reads through MiXCR, storing one row per CDR3 protein. The repertoire holds hundreds of thousands of distinct CDR3 sequences, with approximately 59% as singletons. The V call is TRBV10-2, the J call TRBJ2-7; D possibly uses TRBD1 or TRBD2 (5 bases each). The material sequenced was blood. This sequence was found in a girl aged 2-10 years with multiple sclerosis. The CDR3 DNA sequence: TGCGCCAGCAGTGACTTCGCTCGGACTCTAACGGGGCGAGAGCAGTACTTC. Amino acids: CASSDFARTLTGREQYF.